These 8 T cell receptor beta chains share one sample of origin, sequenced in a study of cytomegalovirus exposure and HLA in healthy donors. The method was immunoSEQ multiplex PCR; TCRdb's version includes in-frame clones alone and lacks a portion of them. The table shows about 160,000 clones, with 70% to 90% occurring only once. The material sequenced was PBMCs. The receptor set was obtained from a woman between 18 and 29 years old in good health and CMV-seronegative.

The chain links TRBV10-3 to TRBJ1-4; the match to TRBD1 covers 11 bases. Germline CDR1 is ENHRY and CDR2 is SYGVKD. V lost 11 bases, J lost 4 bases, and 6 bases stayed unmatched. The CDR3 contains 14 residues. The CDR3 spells CASGQGAGNEKLFF. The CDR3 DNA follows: TGTGCCTCAGGACAGGGGGCAGGTAATGAAAAACTGTTTTTT.

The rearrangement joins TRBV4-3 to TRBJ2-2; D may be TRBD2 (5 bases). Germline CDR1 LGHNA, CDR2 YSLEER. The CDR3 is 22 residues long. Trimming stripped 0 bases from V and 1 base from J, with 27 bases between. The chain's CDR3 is CASSQDPGNDYMVVQNTGELFF. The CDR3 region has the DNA TGCGCCAGCAGCCAAGACCCCGGTAATGACTATATGGTGGTACAGAACACCGGGGAGCTGTTTTTT.

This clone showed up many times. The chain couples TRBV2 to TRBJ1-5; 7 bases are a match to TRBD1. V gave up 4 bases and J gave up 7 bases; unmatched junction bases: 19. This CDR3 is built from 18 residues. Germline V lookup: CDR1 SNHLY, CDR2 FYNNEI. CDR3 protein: CASSGADRSFSPWQPQHF. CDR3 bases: TGTGCCAGCAGTGGGGCGGACAGGTCCTTCTCCCCCTGGCAGCCCCAGCATTTT.

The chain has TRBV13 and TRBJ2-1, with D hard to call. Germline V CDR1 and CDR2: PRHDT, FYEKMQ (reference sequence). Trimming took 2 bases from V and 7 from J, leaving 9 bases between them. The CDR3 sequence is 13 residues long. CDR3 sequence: CASSLQLTNEQFF. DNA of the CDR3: TGTGCCAGCAGCTTACAACTTACTAATGAGCAGTTCTTC.

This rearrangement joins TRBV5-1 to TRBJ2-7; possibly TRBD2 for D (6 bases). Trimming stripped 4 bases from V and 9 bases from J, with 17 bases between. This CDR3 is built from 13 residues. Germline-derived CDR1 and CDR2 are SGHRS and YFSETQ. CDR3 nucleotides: TGCGCCAGCAGCGTTGGTGCCGTGGGGGGGCAGTACTTC. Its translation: CASSVGAVGGQYF.

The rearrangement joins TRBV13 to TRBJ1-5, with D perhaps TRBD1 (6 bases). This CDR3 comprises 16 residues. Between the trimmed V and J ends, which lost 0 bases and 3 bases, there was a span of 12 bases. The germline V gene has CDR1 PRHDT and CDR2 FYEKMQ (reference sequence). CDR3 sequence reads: CASSLGKTGTNQPQHF. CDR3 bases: TGTGCCAGCAGCTTAGGCAAAACAGGGACCAATCAGCCCCAGCATTTT.

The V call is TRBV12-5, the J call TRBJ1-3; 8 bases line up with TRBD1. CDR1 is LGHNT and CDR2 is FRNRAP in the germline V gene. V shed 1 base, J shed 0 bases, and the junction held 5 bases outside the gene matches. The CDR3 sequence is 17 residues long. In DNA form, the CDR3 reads TGTGCTAGTGGTTTGGGACAGGGGATCGACTCTGGAAACACCATATATTTT. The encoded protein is CASGLGQGIDSGNTIYF.

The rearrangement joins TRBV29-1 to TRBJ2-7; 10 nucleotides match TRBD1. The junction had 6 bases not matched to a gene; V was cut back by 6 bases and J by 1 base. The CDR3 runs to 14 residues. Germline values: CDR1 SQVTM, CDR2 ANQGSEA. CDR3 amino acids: CSVERQGASYEQYF. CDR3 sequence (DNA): TGCAGCGTCGAGAGACAGGGGGCGTCCTACGAGCAGTACTTC.